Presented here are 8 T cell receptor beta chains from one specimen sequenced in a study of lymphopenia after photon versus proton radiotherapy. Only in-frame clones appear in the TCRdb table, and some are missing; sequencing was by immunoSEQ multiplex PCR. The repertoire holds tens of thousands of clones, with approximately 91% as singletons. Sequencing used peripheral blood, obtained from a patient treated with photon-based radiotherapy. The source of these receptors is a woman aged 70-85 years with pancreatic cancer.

Here the CDR3 reads CASSLAGGNTIYF. The CDR3 nucleotides read TGCGCCAGCAGCTTGGCAGGGGGAAACACCATATATTTT. The V call is TRBV5-1, the J call TRBJ1-3; possible D gene TRBD1, 5 bases. V lost 0 bases, J lost 4 bases, and 5 bases lay in between. The germline gives CDR1 SGHRS, CDR2 YFSETQ. The CDR3 covers 13 residues.

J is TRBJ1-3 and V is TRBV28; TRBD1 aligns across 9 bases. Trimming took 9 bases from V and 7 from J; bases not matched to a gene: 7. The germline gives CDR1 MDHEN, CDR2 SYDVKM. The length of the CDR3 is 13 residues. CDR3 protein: CASGQGLINTIYF. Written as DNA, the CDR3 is TGTGCCAGTGGACAGGGGTTGATTAACACCATATATTTT.

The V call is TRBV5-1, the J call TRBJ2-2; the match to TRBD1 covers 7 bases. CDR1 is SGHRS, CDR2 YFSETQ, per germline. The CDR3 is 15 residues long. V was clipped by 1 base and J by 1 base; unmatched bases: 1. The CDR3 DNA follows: TGCGCCAGCAGCTTGCGGACAGGGAACACCGGGGAGCTGTTTTTT. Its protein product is CASSLRTGNTGELFF.

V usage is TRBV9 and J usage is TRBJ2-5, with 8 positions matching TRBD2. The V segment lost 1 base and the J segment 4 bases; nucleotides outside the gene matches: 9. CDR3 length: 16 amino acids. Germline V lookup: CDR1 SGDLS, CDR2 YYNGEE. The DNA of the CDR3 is TGTGCCAGCAGCGTAAGCGGACGCGCGGGAGGAGAGACCCAGTACTTC. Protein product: CASSVSGRAGGETQYF. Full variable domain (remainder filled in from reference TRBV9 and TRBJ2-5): DSGVTQTPKHLITATGQRVTLRCSPRSGDLSVYWYQQSLDQGLQFLIQYYNGEERAKGNILERFSAQQFPDLHSELNLSSLELGDSALYFCASSVSGRAGGETQYFGPGTRLLVL.

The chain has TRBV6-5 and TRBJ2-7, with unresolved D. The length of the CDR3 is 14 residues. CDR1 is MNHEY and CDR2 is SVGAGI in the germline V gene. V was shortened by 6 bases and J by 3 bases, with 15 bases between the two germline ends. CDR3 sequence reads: CASRQSNLIYEQYF. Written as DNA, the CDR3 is TGTGCCAGCAGACAGTCGAACCTGATCTACGAGCAGTACTTC.

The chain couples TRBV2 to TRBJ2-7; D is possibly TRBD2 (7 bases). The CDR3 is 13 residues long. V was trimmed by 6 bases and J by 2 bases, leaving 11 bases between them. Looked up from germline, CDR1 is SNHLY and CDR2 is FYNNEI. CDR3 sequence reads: CASSREGAYEQYF. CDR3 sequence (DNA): TGTGCCAGCAGCAGGGAGGGGGCCTACGAGCAGTACTTC.

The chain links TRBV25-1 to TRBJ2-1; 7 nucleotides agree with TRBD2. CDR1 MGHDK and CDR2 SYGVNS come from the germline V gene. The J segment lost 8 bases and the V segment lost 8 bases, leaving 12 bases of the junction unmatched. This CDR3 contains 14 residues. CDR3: CASRGVGEIDEQFF. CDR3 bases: TGTGCCAGCCGGGGGGTGGGAGAGATCGATGAGCAGTTCTTC.

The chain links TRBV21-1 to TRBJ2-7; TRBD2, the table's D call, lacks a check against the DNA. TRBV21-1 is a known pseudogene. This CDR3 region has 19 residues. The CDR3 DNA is TGTGCCAGCAGCACAACGGGGGGGACTCCCACCGGGAAATCCTACGAGCAGTACTTC. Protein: CASSTTGGTPTGKSYEQYF.